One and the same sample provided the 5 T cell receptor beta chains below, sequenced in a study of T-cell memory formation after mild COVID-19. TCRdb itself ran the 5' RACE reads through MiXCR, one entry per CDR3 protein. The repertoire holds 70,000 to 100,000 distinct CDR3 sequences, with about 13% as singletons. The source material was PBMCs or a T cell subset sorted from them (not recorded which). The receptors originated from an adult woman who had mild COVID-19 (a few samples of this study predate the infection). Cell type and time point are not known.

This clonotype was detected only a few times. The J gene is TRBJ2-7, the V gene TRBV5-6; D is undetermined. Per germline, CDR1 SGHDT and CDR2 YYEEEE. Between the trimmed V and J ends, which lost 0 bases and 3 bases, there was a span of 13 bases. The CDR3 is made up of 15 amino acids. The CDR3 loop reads CASSLVGPSDYEQYF. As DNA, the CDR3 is TGTGCCAGCAGCTTGGTAGGGCCCTCTGACTACGAGCAGTACTTC.

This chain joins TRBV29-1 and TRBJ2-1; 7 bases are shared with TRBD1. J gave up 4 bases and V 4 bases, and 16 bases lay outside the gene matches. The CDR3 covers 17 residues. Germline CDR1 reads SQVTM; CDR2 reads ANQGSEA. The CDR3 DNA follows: TGCAGCGTTGGTTCTGAGGGCACGGGACAGATATACAATGAGCAGTTCTTC. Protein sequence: CSVGSEGTGQIYNEQFF.

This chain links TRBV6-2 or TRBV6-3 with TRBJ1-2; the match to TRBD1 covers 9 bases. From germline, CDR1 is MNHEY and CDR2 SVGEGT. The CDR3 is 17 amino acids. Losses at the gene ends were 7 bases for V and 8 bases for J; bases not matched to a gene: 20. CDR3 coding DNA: TGTGCCAGCACCAGTCACCCCTCCCGGGACAGGGCTAACGGCTACACCTTC. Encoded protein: CASTSHPSRDRANGYTF.

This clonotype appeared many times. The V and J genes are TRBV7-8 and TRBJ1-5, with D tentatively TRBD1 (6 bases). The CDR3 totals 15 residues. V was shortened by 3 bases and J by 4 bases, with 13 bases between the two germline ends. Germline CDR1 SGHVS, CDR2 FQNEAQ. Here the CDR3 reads CASSLEGVRNQPQHF. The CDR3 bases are TGTGCCAGCAGCTTGGAGGGGGTCCGGAATCAGCCCCAGCATTTT.

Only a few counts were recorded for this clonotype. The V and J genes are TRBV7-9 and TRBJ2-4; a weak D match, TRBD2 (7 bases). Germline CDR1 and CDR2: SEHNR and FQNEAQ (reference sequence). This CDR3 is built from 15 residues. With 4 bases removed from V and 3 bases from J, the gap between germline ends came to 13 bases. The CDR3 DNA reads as TGTGCCAGCAGCTCCGAGGGAGGGGGCAAAAACATTCAGTACTTC. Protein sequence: CASSSEGGGKNIQYF.